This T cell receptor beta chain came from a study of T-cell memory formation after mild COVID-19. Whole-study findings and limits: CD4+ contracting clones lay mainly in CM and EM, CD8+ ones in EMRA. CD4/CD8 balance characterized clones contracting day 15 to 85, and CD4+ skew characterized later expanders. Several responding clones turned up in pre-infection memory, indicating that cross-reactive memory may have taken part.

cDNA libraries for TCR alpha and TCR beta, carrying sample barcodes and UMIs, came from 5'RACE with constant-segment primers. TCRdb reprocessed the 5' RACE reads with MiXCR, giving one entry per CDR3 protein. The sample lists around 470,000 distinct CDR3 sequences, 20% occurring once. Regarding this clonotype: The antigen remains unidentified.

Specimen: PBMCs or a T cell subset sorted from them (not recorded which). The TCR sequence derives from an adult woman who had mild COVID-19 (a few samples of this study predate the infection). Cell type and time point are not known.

For the CDR3, the DNA is TGTGCCAGCAGACCCGGGACTGGGGCCGGTGAGCAGTTCTTC. It translates to CASRPGTGAGEQFF. The chain links TRBV7-3 to TRBJ2-1, with D possibly TRBD2 on 6 matching bases. Germline V gene lookup returns CDR1 SGHTA and CDR2 FQGTGA. With 6 bases removed from V and 9 bases from J, the gap between germline ends came to 18 bases. The CDR3 runs 14 residues.